This TCR beta chain was identified in a study of control samples from healthy donors and cancer patients. The CDR3 totals 14 residues. Germline CDR1 reads MNHNS; CDR2 reads SASEGT. Trimming removed 3 bases at V and 8 bases at J, with 13 bases between. Clones were sequenced by immunoSEQ multiplex PCR, and TCRdb holds only the in-frame ones, with some missing. Found here are some 150,000 clones, over 90% of them singletons; the top ten hold more than 2%. This receptor was obtained from a man aged 50 or older in good health. V gene TRBV6-1 combines with J gene TRBJ1-4; possible D gene TRBD1, 6 bases. The specimen was blood. The DNA for the CDR3 is TGTGCCAGCAGTGACCGGGACACATTCGAAAAACTGTTTTTT. Translating gives CASSDRDTFEKLFF.